The rows below give T cell receptor beta chains drawn from one sample of a study of human T cells and chemical hapten exposure. TCRdb re-called the 5' RACE reads with MiXCR, one entry per CDR3 protein. Of more than 75,000 distinct CDR3 sequences in the sample, roughly 15% were seen once. These receptors all stem from a female donor in good health. The CDR3 runs from the conserved cysteine through the conserved F or W. The D gene is left open where the match is weak. Rows give clone size only sometimes, using once, few, many, or a class for an expanded clone.

v_call: TRBV13
d_call: NA
clone_size: NA
j_call: TRBJ2-3
cdr3_nt: TGTGCCAGCAGCTTAGAACTCCAGGGGGATACGCAGTATTTT
cdr3_aa: CASSLELQGDTQYF

v_call: TRBV3-1
d_call: NA
clone_size: NA
j_call: TRBJ2-5
cdr3_nt: TGTGCCAGCAGCCCGGACTGGCAAGAGACCCAGTACTTC
cdr3_aa: CASSPDWQETQYF

v_call: TRBV6-4
d_call: NA
clone_size: NA
j_call: TRBJ2-3
cdr3_nt: TGTGCCAGCAGTGACGGGGGGGGGGCCACAGATACGCAGTATTTT
cdr3_aa: CASSDGGGATDTQYF

v_call: TRBV6-2/TRBV6-3
d_call: NA
clone_size: few
j_call: TRBJ2-1
cdr3_nt: TGTGCCAGCAGATCCCTACTAGCCATTCGCTACAATGAGCAGTTCTTC
cdr3_aa: CASRSLLAIRYNEQFF

v_call: TRBV20-1
d_call: NA
clone_size: NA
j_call: TRBJ1-5
cdr3_nt: TGCAGTGCTATATCCGGGCTTAGCAATCAGCCCCAGCATTTT
cdr3_aa: CSAISGLSNQPQHF

v_call: TRBV5-1
d_call: TRBD2
clone_size: many
j_call: TRBJ2-2
cdr3_nt: TGCGCCAGCAGAAGAGGGAGCGGGGCCGGGGAGCTGTTTTTT
cdr3_aa: CASRRGSGAGELFF

v_call: TRBV5-1
d_call: NA
clone_size: NA
j_call: TRBJ2-6
cdr3_nt: TGCGCCAGCAGTCCCATCCCTGGGGCCAACGTCCTGACTTTC
cdr3_aa: CASSPIPGANVLTF

v_call: TRBV12-3/TRBV12-4
d_call: NA
clone_size: NA
j_call: TRBJ1-1
cdr3_nt: TGTGCCAGCAGGGACGGGGGGTGGACTGAAGCTTTCTTT
cdr3_aa: CASRDGGWTEAFF

v_call: TRBV6-5
d_call: NA
clone_size: few
j_call: TRBJ2-7
cdr3_nt: TGTGCCAGCAGACCAGGGGCTAATCCCCGCTACGAGCAGTACTTC
cdr3_aa: CASRPGANPRYEQYF

v_call: TRBV7-2
d_call: NA
clone_size: few
j_call: TRBJ1-2
cdr3_nt: TGTGCCAGCAGCTTAGTCCCGCAGCAGAACTATGGCTACACCTTC
cdr3_aa: CASSLVPQQNYGYTF

v_call: TRBV4-3
d_call: TRBD2
clone_size: NA
j_call: TRBJ2-2
cdr3_nt: TGCGCCAGCAGCCCAACTAGCGGGGGGGTTTACGGGGAGCTGTTTTTT
cdr3_aa: CASSPTSGGVYGELFF

v_call: TRBV2
d_call: NA
clone_size: NA
j_call: TRBJ1-6
cdr3_nt: TGTGCCAGCAGTGGGAACAATTCACCCCTCCACTTT
cdr3_aa: CASSGNNSPLHF

v_call: TRBV27
d_call: NA
clone_size: few
j_call: TRBJ1-2
cdr3_nt: TGTGCCAGCAGTAACACGGTTGGTAGCTATGGCTACACCTTC
cdr3_aa: CASSNTVGSYGYTF

v_call: TRBV20-1
d_call: TRBD1
clone_size: NA
j_call: TRBJ2-3
cdr3_nt: TGCAGTGCTAGAGATGTCTCCCCCACCCCGGACAGGGGAAGCTTCACACACCCAGATACGCAGTATTTT
cdr3_aa: CSARDVSPTPDRGSFTHPDTQYF

v_call: TRBV20-1
d_call: NA
clone_size: many
j_call: TRBJ2-7
cdr3_nt: TGCAGTGCTAGCTTCCAACACAACATCGAGGGTCCCTACGAGCAGTACTTC
cdr3_aa: CSASFQHNIEGPYEQYF

v_call: TRBV30
d_call: NA
clone_size: NA
j_call: TRBJ2-2
cdr3_nt: TGTGCCTGGAGTGTACAAGGAGGGGCCGGGGAGCTGTTTTTT
cdr3_aa: CAWSVQGGAGELFF

v_call: TRBV10-3
d_call: TRBD1
clone_size: many
j_call: TRBJ1-1
cdr3_nt: TGTGCCATCACCCCAGGAACAGGGGTTTCCACTGAAGCTTTCTTT
cdr3_aa: CAITPGTGVSTEAFF

v_call: TRBV6-6
d_call: NA
clone_size: NA
j_call: TRBJ1-4
cdr3_nt: TGTGCCAGCAGTTACGAGAGGGCCCGGGGAACTAATGAAAAACTGTTTTTT
cdr3_aa: CASSYERARGTNEKLFF

v_call: TRBV3-1
d_call: NA
clone_size: NA
j_call: TRBJ1-1
cdr3_nt: TGTGCCAGCAGCCAAAACACGAACACTGAAGCTTTCTTT
cdr3_aa: CASSQNTNTEAFF

v_call: TRBV14
d_call: NA
clone_size: few
j_call: TRBJ1-1
cdr3_nt: TGTGCCAGCAGTCGTAGAGGGGCCCTTAACACTGAAGCTTTCTTT
cdr3_aa: CASSRRGALNTEAFF

v_call: TRBV6-2/TRBV6-3
d_call: NA
clone_size: few
j_call: TRBJ1-2
cdr3_nt: TGTGCCAGCAGTTACAACAGGGAGCATGGCTACACCTTC
cdr3_aa: CASSYNREHGYTF

v_call: TRBV20-1
d_call: NA
clone_size: NA
j_call: TRBJ1-5
cdr3_nt: TGCAGTGCTAGACCCCCAGGGGGCAATCAGCCCCAGCATTTT
cdr3_aa: CSARPPGGNQPQHF

v_call: TRBV29-1
d_call: NA
clone_size: few
j_call: TRBJ1-1
cdr3_nt: TGCAGCGTAAAGGGGGGGAACACTGAAGCTTTCTTT
cdr3_aa: CSVKGGNTEAFF

v_call: TRBV20-1
d_call: TRBD2
clone_size: many
j_call: TRBJ2-1
cdr3_nt: TGCAGTGCAACCCAATCCGGGACTAGGTCGAATGAGCAGTTCTTC
cdr3_aa: CSATQSGTRSNEQFF

v_call: TRBV11-2
d_call: TRBD2
clone_size: NA
j_call: TRBJ2-7
cdr3_nt: TGTGCCAGCAGCTTAGACGGTCTAGCGGGAGGTCAAATAAGCTCCTGGCGTCGCGAGCAGTACTTC
cdr3_aa: CASSLDGLAGGQISSWRREQYF

v_call: TRBV30
d_call: NA
clone_size: few
j_call: TRBJ1-1
cdr3_nt: TGTGCCTGGAGGTCACAGGGTCTGAACACTGAAGCTTTCTTT
cdr3_aa: CAWRSQGLNTEAFF

v_call: TRBV7-9
d_call: TRBD1
clone_size: NA
j_call: TRBJ2-1
cdr3_nt: TGTGCCAGCAGCCTGGACAGGACCTACAATGAGCAGTTCTTC
cdr3_aa: CASSLDRTYNEQFF

v_call: TRBV6-2/TRBV6-3
d_call: TRBD1
clone_size: many
j_call: TRBJ2-1
cdr3_nt: TGTGCCAGCAGGCTGGACAGGGTTGGTAACAATGAGCAGTTCTTC
cdr3_aa: CASRLDRVGNNEQFF

v_call: TRBV29-1
d_call: NA
clone_size: few
j_call: TRBJ2-1
cdr3_nt: TGCAGCGTTGGGCGGGCCTCCTCCTACAATGAGCAGTTCTTC
cdr3_aa: CSVGRASSYNEQFF

v_call: TRBV27
d_call: NA
clone_size: NA
j_call: TRBJ2-2
cdr3_nt: TGTGCCAGCAGTTTCCGGCGGGCGAAGGCGGATACCGGGGAGCTGTTTTTT
cdr3_aa: CASSFRRAKADTGELFF

v_call: TRBV4-3
d_call: TRBD1
clone_size: NA
j_call: TRBJ2-3
cdr3_nt: TGCGCCAGCAGCCCAGGGGGCGCGGGGGATACGCAGTATTTT
cdr3_aa: CASSPGGAGDTQYF

v_call: TRBV12-3/TRBV12-4
d_call: NA
clone_size: once
j_call: TRBJ2-3
cdr3_nt: TGTGCCAGCAGCCCGGACAGACTTCAGCCCCAGTATTTT
cdr3_aa: CASSPDRLQPQYF

v_call: TRBV6-6
d_call: TRBD1
clone_size: NA
j_call: TRBJ1-4
cdr3_nt: TGTGCCAGCAGCCATACTGATACAGGGGTCGCAACTAATGAAAAACTGTTTTTT
cdr3_aa: CASSHTDTGVATNEKLFF

v_call: TRBV7-2
d_call: NA
clone_size: NA
j_call: TRBJ2-3
cdr3_nt: TGTGCCAGCAGCTTAGCGCCGCGGGGCGCCGGCACAGATACGCAGTATTTT
cdr3_aa: CASSLAPRGAGTDTQYF

v_call: TRBV20-1
d_call: NA
clone_size: few
j_call: TRBJ1-1
cdr3_nt: TGCAGTGCTAGATTAGGGGCGACACAGGCTTTCTTT
cdr3_aa: CSARLGATQAFF

v_call: TRBV7-2
d_call: NA
clone_size: few
j_call: TRBJ2-1
cdr3_nt: TGTGCCAGCAGCTTGTCTTCGGAACGCAATGAGCAGTTCTTC
cdr3_aa: CASSLSSERNEQFF

v_call: TRBV25-1
d_call: NA
clone_size: once
j_call: TRBJ1-1
cdr3_nt: TGTGCCAGCAGTGGCAGCTGGGGGGACACTGAAGCTTTCTTT
cdr3_aa: CASSGSWGDTEAFF

v_call: TRBV18
d_call: NA
clone_size: few
j_call: TRBJ1-2
cdr3_nt: TGTGCCAGCTCATCGACAACCGGGACCACCGATGGCTACACCTTC
cdr3_aa: CASSSTTGTTDGYTF

v_call: TRBV14
d_call: NA
clone_size: NA
j_call: TRBJ1-2
cdr3_nt: TGTGCCAGCAGCCAGAACAGGGTTGGCTACACCTTC
cdr3_aa: CASSQNRVGYTF

v_call: TRBV7-8
d_call: NA
clone_size: few
j_call: TRBJ1-5
cdr3_nt: TGTGCCAGCAGCTTATCCAGGGCACAGCCCCAGCATTTT
cdr3_aa: CASSLSRAQPQHF

v_call: TRBV4-3
d_call: TRBD1
clone_size: few
j_call: TRBJ1-1
cdr3_nt: TGCGCCAGCAGCCAAGCCATCGGACAGGGGGCATCGGTGAACACTGAAGCTTTCTTT
cdr3_aa: CASSQAIGQGASVNTEAFF

v_call: TRBV2
d_call: TRBD1
clone_size: NA
j_call: TRBJ1-5
cdr3_nt: TGTGCCAGCACCCCGGGACAGGGACGCGGGCAGCCCCAGCATTTT
cdr3_aa: CASTPGQGRGQPQHF

v_call: TRBV29-1
d_call: TRBD2
clone_size: many
j_call: TRBJ2-1
cdr3_nt: TGCAGCTCCTGGGGCGGGAGCCCCTACAATGAGCAGTTCTTC
cdr3_aa: CSSWGGSPYNEQFF

v_call: TRBV29-1
d_call: NA
clone_size: NA
j_call: TRBJ1-4
cdr3_nt: TGCAGCGTCGTCGACAACAATGAAAAACTGTTTTTT
cdr3_aa: CSVVDNNEKLFF

v_call: TRBV20-1
d_call: TRBD2
clone_size: NA
j_call: TRBJ2-3
cdr3_nt: TGCAGTGCTCCTGCAGCGGGAAGGACAGATACGCAGTATTTT
cdr3_aa: CSAPAAGRTDTQYF

v_call: TRBV3-1
d_call: TRBD2
clone_size: NA
j_call: TRBJ2-7
cdr3_nt: TGTGCCAGCAGCCAAGTAGCGGGTTCCGCCTACGAGCAGTACTTC
cdr3_aa: CASSQVAGSAYEQYF

v_call: TRBV29-1
d_call: NA
clone_size: many
j_call: TRBJ2-3
cdr3_nt: TGCAGCGTTGAGGGGTGGACTCGCACAGATACGCAGTATTTT
cdr3_aa: CSVEGWTRTDTQYF

v_call: TRBV12-3/TRBV12-4
d_call: NA
clone_size: few
j_call: TRBJ2-6
cdr3_nt: TGTGCCAGCAGTTATGACCTACGGAGCTCTGGGGCCAACGTCCTGACTTTC
cdr3_aa: CASSYDLRSSGANVLTF

v_call: TRBV12-3/TRBV12-4
d_call: NA
clone_size: many
j_call: TRBJ2-1
cdr3_nt: TGTGCCAGCAGACCAGGTGGATCTGAGCAGTTCTTC
cdr3_aa: CASRPGGSEQFF

v_call: TRBV12-5
d_call: NA
clone_size: few
j_call: TRBJ2-1
cdr3_nt: TGTGCTAGTGGTTTTCTCAGGGGCTCCTACAATGAGCAGTTCTTC
cdr3_aa: CASGFLRGSYNEQFF

v_call: TRBV29-1
d_call: TRBD1
clone_size: few
j_call: TRBJ2-2
cdr3_nt: TGCAGCGTTGATAGTCCGGGACAGACAAACACCGGGGAGCTGTTTTTT
cdr3_aa: CSVDSPGQTNTGELFF

v_call: TRBV29-1
d_call: NA
clone_size: few
j_call: TRBJ1-1
cdr3_nt: TGCAGCGTCCGAATTTGGAACACTGAAGCTTTCTTT
cdr3_aa: CSVRIWNTEAFF

v_call: TRBV12-3/TRBV12-4
d_call: TRBD1
clone_size: NA
j_call: TRBJ1-2
cdr3_nt: TGTGCCAGCAGACCACAGGGGGGTAGCTATGGCTACACCTTC
cdr3_aa: CASRPQGGSYGYTF

v_call: TRBV10-3
d_call: TRBD1
clone_size: NA
j_call: TRBJ2-5
cdr3_nt: TGTGCCATCGGGACAGGGGGAGAGACCCAGTACTTC
cdr3_aa: CAIGTGGETQYF

v_call: TRBV18
d_call: NA
clone_size: few
j_call: TRBJ1-5
cdr3_nt: TGTGCCAGCTCATCAGGGCGGGATCAGCCCCAGCATTTT
cdr3_aa: CASSSGRDQPQHF